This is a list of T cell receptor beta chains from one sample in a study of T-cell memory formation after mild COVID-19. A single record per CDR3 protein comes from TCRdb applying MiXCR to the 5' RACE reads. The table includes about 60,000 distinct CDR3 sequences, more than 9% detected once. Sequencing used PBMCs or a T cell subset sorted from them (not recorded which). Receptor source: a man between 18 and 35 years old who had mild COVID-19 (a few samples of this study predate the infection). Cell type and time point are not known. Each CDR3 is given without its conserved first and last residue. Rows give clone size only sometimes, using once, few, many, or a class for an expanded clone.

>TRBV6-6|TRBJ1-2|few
ASSYPDGGRGYT
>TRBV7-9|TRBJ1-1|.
ASSQVAAAEAF
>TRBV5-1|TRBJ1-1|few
ASSFDRGSKTEAF
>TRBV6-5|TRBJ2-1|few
ASSYQVGGNYNEQF
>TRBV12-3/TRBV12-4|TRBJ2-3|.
ASSTVYEGGGTDTQY
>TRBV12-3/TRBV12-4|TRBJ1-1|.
ASSSGDSNTEAF
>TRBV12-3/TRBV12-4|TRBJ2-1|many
ASLPGTGPYNEQF
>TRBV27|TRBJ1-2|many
ASSPQGSGYGYT
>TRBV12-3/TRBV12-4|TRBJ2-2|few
ASSLRGLSTGELF
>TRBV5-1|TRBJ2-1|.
ASSLPTSQVIEQF
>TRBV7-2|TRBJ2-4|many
ASSFYGTEKNIQY
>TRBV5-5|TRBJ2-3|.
ASSRWSTDTQY
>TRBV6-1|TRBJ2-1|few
ASSELGLGEQF
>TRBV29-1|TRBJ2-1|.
SVGLADFNEQF
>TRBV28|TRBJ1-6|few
ATSNWRLDRGLINSPLH